This T cell receptor (beta chain) appears in the sequencing data of a study of blood T cell repertoires in COVID-19. About the research overall: From T cells, B-cell-depleted T cells, or PBMCs came the material, which was cDNA or gDNA.

Method: immunoSEQ multiplex PCR; TCRdb's copy keeps in-frame clones and lacks some. The sample records 400,000 to 550,000 clones, around 88% being singletons. The TCR sequence derives from a woman aged 25 to 39 with acute or convalescent COVID-19. Sequencing used peripheral blood.

The CDR3 region has the DNA TGTGCCAGCCGATCTAGCGGGGACTACGAGCAGTACTTC. Translation gives CASRSSGDYEQYF. The chain is built from TRBV27 and TRBJ2-7; TRBD2 agrees at 9 bases. This CDR3 comprises 13 residues. J lost 3 bases, V lost 8 bases, and 5 bases had no gene match. CDR1 is MNHEY and CDR2 is SMNVEV in the germline V gene (reference sequence).